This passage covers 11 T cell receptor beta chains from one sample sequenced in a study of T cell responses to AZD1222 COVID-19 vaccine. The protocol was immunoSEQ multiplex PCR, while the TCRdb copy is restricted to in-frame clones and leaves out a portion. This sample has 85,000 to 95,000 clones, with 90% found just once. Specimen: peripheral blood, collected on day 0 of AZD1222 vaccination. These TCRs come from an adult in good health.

The CDR3 reads CASSYGQGGDTEAFF. DNA for the CDR3: TGTGCCAGCAGTTACGGACAGGGGGGAGACACTGAAGCTTTCTTT. The chain is built from TRBV6-6 and TRBJ1-1; TRBD1 matches at 10 bases. Germline lookup yields CDR1 MNHNY and CDR2 SVGAGI (reference sequence). The CDR3 is made up of 15 amino acids. With 2 bases clipped from V and 3 bases from J, the junction kept 3 bases outside the gene matches.

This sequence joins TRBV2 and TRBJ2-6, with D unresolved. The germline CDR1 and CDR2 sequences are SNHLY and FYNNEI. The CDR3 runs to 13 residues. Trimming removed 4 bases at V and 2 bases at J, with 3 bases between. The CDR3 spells CASSVAGANVLTF. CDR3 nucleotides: TGTGCCAGCAGTGTAGCTGGGGCCAACGTCCTGACTTTC.

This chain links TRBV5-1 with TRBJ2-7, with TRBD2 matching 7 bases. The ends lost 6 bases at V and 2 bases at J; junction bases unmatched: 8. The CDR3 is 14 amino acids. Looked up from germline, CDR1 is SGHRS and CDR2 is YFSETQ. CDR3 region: CASIGEGGTYEQYF. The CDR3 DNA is TGCGCCAGCATCGGAGAGGGAGGGACCTACGAGCAGTACTTC.

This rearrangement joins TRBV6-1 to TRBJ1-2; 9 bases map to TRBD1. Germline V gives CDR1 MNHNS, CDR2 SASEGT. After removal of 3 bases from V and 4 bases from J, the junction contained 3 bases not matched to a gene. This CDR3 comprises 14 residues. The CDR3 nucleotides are TGTGCCAGCAGTGACGGGACAGGGATCTATGGCTACACCTTC. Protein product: CASSDGTGIYGYTF.

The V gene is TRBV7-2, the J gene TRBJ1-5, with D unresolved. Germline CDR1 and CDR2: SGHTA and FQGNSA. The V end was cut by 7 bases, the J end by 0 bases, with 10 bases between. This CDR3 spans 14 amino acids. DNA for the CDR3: TGTGCCAGCAAAGCAGATTATAGCAATCAGCCCCAGCATTTT. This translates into CASKADYSNQPQHF.

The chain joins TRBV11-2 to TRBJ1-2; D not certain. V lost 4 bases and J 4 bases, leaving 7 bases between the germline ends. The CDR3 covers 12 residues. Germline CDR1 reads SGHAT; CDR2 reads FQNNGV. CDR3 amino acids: CASSWSAYGYTF. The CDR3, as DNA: TGTGCCAGCAGCTGGTCAGCCTATGGCTACACCTTC.

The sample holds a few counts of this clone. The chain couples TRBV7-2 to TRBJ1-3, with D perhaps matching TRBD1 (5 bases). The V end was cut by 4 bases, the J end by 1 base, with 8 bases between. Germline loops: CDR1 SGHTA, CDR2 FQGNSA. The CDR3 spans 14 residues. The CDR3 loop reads CASSSQGSGNTIYF. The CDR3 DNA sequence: TGTGCCAGCAGCTCGCAGGGTTCTGGAAACACCATATATTTT.

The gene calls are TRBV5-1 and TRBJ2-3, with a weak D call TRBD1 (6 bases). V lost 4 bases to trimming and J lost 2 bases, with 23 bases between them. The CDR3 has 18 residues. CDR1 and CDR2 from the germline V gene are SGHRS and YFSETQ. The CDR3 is CASSPDWGRRTDTDTQYF. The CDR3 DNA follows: TGCGCCAGCAGCCCCGATTGGGGCCGTAGGACAGACACAGATACGCAGTATTTT.

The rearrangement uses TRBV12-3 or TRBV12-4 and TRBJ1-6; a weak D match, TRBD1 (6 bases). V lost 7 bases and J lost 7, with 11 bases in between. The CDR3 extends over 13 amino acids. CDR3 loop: CASTPGGNSPLHF. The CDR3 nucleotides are TGTGCCAGCACCCCGGGGGGCAATTCACCCCTCCACTTT.

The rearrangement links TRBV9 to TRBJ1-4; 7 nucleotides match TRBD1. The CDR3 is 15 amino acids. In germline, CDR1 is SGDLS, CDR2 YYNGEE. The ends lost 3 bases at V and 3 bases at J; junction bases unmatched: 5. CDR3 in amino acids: CASSATGVANEKLFF. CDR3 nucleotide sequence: TGTGCCAGCAGCGCCACAGGGGTGGCTAATGAAAAACTGTTTTTT.

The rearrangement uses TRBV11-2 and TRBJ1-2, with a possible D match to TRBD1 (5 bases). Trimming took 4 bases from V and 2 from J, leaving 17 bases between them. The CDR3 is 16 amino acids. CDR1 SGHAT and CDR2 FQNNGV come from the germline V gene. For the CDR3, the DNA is TGTGCCAGCAGCTCAGCCCCGGGCAGGGCAAACTATGGCTACACCTTC. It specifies CASSSAPGRANYGYTF.